This record looks at one T cell receptor beta chain sequence and its context. Its specificity is unknown. This specimen belongs to a study of T cell responses to AZD1222 COVID-19 vaccine. Points from the study as a whole: Unmutated variant regions are reportedly the target of nearly half of TCRs that are spike-specific. Every sample of the repertoires postdated the peak T cell response. Spike as a whole was targeted by vaccine-associated CD4 TCRs, dominant at 160-218 and 743-854. The study identified only six AZD1222 recipients as seropositive at baseline.

Generated by immunoSEQ multiplex PCR, the TCRdb table keeps only in-frame clones and is missing some. The table lists 150,000 to 200,000 clones, around 94% of them singletons, with about 3.6% in the top ten. Germline V gene sequence: CDR1 SGDLS, CDR2 YYNGEE. CDR3 length equals 12 residues. V was clipped by 4 bases and J by 7 bases, with 8 bases between them. This chain joins TRBV9 and TRBJ2-2; unclear D gene. The sample here was peripheral blood, taken 28 days after the second dose of the MenACWY control vaccine. This clonotype was sampled from an adult who received the MenACWY meningococcal vaccine as a control. This CDR3 is CASSPRYGELFF. Here the CDR3 DNA reads TGTGCCAGCAGCCCCCGGTACGGGGAGCTGTTTTTT.